This T cell receptor beta chain was sequenced for a study of graft-versus-host responses after intestinal transplantation. The wider study: Anti-thymocyte globulin was used for induction in all recipients, who then took tacrolimus and steroids for roughly three years.

About this clone: What it binds is unknown.

Findings and limits, study-wide: Recipient marrow showed GvH clones, some seen first in ileum or blood.

Some clones are missing from TCRdb's copy, which holds only in-frame ones; the method was immunoSEQ multiplex PCR. The repertoire holds 96,000 or so clones, with 92% as singletons. The V segment lost 4 bases and the J segment 8 bases; nucleotides outside the gene matches: 5. The germline V gene has CDR1 MRHNA and CDR2 SNTAGT. The CDR3 runs to 13 residues. This sequence was found in a human donor who received an intestinal transplant. The rearrangement joins TRBV6-4 to TRBJ1-2, with 9 bases aligning to TRBD1. The sample in question was unstimulated CD4+ T cells sorted from spleen or lymph node cells, obtained before intestinal transplant. The CDR3 loop reads CASSADRGGGYTF. CDR3 DNA sequence: TGTGCCAGCAGTGCGGACAGGGGTGGCGGCTACACCTTC.